Listed below are T cell receptor beta chains from one sample, sequenced in a study of CXCR3-negative and CXCR3-positive naive CD8 T cells. TCRdb reprocessed the 5' RACE reads, with one entry per CDR3 protein and no DNA. The ten most abundant clones cover about 1.6% of a sample with tens of thousands of distinct CDR3 sequences. Sequences were obtained from naive CXCR3- CD8+ T cells from blood. All receptors derive from a human donor in good health. Some clones in this sample may be carry-over from other donors' samples. The CDR3 runs from the conserved cysteine through the conserved F or W. Only part of the rows carry a size: once, few, many, or a class if the clone is expanded.

v_gene	j_gene	abundance	len	CDR3aa
TRBV7-6	TRBJ2-7	-	12	CASSAGAYEQYF
TRBV6-5	TRBJ1-1	-	11	CASSYRTGAFF
TRBV11-2	TRBJ2-5	-	14	CATSPGTYQETQYF
TRBV15	TRBJ2-7	-	17	CATSRVTSGRGPYEQYF
TRBV7-9	TRBJ2-7	-	11	CASSWGGEQYF
TRBV7-6	TRBJ2-7	-	13	CASSPGDNYEQYF
TRBV15	TRBJ2-2	-	14	CATSTDIFTGELFF
TRBV14	TRBJ2-7	-	11	CASSQGYEQYF
TRBV29-1	TRBJ2-7	-	14	CSVEDGQGGGEQYF
TRBV28	TRBJ2-7	-	15	CASSYFPPSGSEQYF
TRBV20-1	TRBJ2-5	-	13	CSAKADTQETQYF
TRBV7-9	TRBJ2-7	-	15	CASSSPRSPLDEQYF
TRBV15	TRBJ2-2	-	14	CATSPGGDTGELFF
TRBV28	TRBJ2-1	-	13	CASLRSSYNEQFF
TRBV29-1	TRBJ2-5	medium-sized	13	CSVEPLDEETQYF